This T cell receptor (beta chain) was sequenced for a study of CD8+CD57+ T cells in acquired aplastic anemia. Whole-study context: Recorded DNA amounts for sorted CD4+ and CD8+ cells had an average of about 3.5 ug.

Germline trimming cut 7 bases from V and 4 bases from J; bases unmatched to any gene: 3. The CDR3 totals 11 residues. The V gene's germline CDR1 is SQVTM and CDR2 ANQGSEA. Using genomic DNA as the template, TCR beta VDJ and CDR3 profiling was carried out. TCRdb recomputed calls from the reads with MiXCR, one row per CDR3 protein. The top ten clones hold less than 50% of a sample with roughly 250,000 distinct CDR3 sequences, 82% of them seen once. By flow cytometry, patients selected for sequencing had shown an expansion of CD8+CD57+ cells. The patients, all of them, had severe acquired aplastic anemia. No therapy was given to patients before blood sampling.

The sequence derives from a human donor with aplastic anemia. The sequenced sample consisted of sorted CD4+, CD8+, or CD8+CD57+ T cells (not recorded which) from PBMCs. V usage is TRBV29-1 and J usage is TRBJ2-7; the match to TRBD2 covers 8 bases. In DNA, the CDR3 is TGCAGCGGACGGGGGGGGTACGAGCAGTACTTC. It translates to CSGRGGYEQYF.